This T cell receptor (beta chain) came from a study of blood T cells in healthy people across ages. Study-wide points: Conclusively comparing naive with antigen-experienced cells was impossible with unsorted PBMCs.

Sample-barcoded 5' priming and a J-beta primer mix drove a second PCR of roughly 7 to 11 cycles. TCRdb processed the 5' RACE reads anew with MiXCR; each CDR3 protein has one entry. The sample holds just under 750,000 distinct CDR3 sequences; about 20% are singletons and the top ten take under 25%. This clonotype was seen more than once but under ten times. Its antigen is undetermined. The donors, healthy Caucasians from Russia, were aged about 6 to 95. The germline CDR1 and CDR2 sequences are MNHEY and SMNVEV (reference sequence). CDR3 size: 16 residues. V was pared by 6 bases and J by 0 bases, with 6 bases of the junction left unmatched.

This receptor was taken from a man in his sixties or seventies in good health. The source material was blood. This rearrangement joins TRBV27 to TRBJ2-4, with TRBD2 identical over 9 bases. CDR3 sequence (DNA): TGTGCCAGCAGCTTCGCTAGCGGGGTAGCCAAAAACATTCAGTACTTC. Its protein is CASSFASGVAKNIQYF.